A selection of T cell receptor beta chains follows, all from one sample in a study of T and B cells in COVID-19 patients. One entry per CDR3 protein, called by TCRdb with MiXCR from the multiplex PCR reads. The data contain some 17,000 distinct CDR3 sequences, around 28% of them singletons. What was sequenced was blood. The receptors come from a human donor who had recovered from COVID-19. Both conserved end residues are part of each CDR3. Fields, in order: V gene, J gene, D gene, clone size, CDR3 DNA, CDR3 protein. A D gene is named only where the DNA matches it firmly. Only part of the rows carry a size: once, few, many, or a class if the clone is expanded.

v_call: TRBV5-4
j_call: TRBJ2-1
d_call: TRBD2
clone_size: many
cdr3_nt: TGTGCCAGCAGCCAATCTAGCGGGGGGTACAATGAGCAGTTCTTC
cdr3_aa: CASSQSSGGYNEQFF

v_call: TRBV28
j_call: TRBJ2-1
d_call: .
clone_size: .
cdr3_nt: TGTGCCAGCAGTGCCGGGACCCCAGGGAGGATGTTCTTC
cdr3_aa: CASSAGTPGRMFF

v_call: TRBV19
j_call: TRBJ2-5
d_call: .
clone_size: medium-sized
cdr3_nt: TGTGCCAGTAGTATTAGTGAGTGGGAGACCCAGTACTTC
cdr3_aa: CASSISEWETQYF

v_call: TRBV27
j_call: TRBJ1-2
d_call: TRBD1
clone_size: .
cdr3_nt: TGTGCCAGTAGACAGGGGGCCTGGGGCTACACCTTC
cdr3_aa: CASRQGAWGYTF

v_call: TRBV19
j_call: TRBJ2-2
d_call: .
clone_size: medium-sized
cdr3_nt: TGTGCCAGTAGTATCGGTAAACCGGGGGAGCTGTTTTTT
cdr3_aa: CASSIGKPGELFF

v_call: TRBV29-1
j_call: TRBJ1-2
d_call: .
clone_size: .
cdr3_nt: TGCAGCGTTGATTTGGGGAGGTATGGCTACACCTTC
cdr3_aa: CSVDLGRYGYTF

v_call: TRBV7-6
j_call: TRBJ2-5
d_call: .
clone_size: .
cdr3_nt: TGTGCCAGCAGCTTAGAGGGTGCGGCGCTAGGAGAGACCCAGTACTTC
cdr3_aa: CASSLEGAALGETQYF

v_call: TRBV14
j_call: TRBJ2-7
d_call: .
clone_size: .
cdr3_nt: TGTGCCAGCAGCCATATTTCGGGAGCTGGCTACGAGCAGTACTTC
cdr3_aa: CASSHISGAGYEQYF

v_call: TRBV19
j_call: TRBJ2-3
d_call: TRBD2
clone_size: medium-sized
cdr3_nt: TGTGCCAGTAAGGGCCTAGCGGGAGAGGCAGATACGCAGTATTTT
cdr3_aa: CASKGLAGEADTQYF

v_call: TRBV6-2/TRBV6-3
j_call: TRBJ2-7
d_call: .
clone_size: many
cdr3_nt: TGTGCCAGCAGTCAGGGGATCTACGAGCAGTACTTC
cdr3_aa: CASSQGIYEQYF

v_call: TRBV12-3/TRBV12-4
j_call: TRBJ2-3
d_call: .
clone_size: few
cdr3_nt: TGTGCCAGCAGTTTTCCCTCAGAAACCCGGCTTACGCAGTATTTT
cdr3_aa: CASSFPSETRLTQYF

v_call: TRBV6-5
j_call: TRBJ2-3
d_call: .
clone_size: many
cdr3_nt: TGTGCCAGCCAGATCGCACCTACAGATACGCAGTATTTT
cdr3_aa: CASQIAPTDTQYF

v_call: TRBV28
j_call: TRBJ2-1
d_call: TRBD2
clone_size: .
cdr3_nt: TGTGCCAGCAGGGCTAGCGGGACATCCCAAAGGAATGAGCAGTTCTTC
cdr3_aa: CASRASGTSQRNEQFF

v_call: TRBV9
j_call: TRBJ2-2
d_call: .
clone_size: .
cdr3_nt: TGTGCCAGCAGCGTAGGAGGGACAAACACCGGGGAGCTGTTTTTT
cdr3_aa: CASSVGGTNTGELFF

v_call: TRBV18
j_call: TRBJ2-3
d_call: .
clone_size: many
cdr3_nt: TGTGCCAGCTCACCACGCGCGCCAGATACGCAGTATTTT
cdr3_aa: CASSPRAPDTQYF

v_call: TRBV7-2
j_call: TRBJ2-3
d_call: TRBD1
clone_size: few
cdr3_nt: TGTGCCAGCAGCTTAGCTGGGACAGGGATGGATACGCAGTATTTT
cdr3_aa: CASSLAGTGMDTQYF

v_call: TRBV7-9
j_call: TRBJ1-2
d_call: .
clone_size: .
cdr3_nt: TGTGCCAGCAGCGTAGCGAAAGGGGGACAACCGCCCGGCTACACCTTC
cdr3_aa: CASSVAKGGQPPGYTF

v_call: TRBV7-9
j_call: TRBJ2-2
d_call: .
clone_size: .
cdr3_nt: TGTGCCAGCAGCCCTGAGGGGGGGCGCGACACCGGGGAGCTGTTTTTT
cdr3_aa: CASSPEGGRDTGELFF

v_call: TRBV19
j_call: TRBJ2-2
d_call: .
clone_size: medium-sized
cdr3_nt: TGTGCCAGTAGTATAGTATTCGGGCCCGGGGAGCTGTTTTTT
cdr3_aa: CASSIVFGPGELFF

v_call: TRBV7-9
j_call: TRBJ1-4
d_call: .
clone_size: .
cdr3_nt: TGTGCCAGCACTCCGCGGGATGAAAAACTGTTTTTT
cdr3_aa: CASTPRDEKLFF

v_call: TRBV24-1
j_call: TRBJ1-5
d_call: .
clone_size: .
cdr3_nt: TGTGCCACCCAAGCGGGTTGGGACAATCAGCCCCAGCATTTT
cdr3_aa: CATQAGWDNQPQHF

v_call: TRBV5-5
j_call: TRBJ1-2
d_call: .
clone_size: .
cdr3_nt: TGTGCCAGCGGCAGGTGGGGGTCGGAGGAAGGCTACACCTTC
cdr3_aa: CASGRWGSEEGYTF

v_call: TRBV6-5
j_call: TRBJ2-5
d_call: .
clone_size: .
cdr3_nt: TGTGCCAGCAGTAAAGCGTCTGGGCAAGAGACCCAGTACTTC
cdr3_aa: CASSKASGQETQYF

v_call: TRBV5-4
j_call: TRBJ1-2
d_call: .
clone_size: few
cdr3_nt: TGTGCCAGCAGCCCAGGAAGATCGGGTGGCTACACCTTC
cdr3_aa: CASSPGRSGGYTF

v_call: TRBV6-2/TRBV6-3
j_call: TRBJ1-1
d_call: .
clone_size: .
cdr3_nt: TGTGCCAGCAGCCCCAAGGGGGGGGGCTCGAACACTGAAGCTTTCTTT
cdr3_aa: CASSPKGGGSNTEAFF